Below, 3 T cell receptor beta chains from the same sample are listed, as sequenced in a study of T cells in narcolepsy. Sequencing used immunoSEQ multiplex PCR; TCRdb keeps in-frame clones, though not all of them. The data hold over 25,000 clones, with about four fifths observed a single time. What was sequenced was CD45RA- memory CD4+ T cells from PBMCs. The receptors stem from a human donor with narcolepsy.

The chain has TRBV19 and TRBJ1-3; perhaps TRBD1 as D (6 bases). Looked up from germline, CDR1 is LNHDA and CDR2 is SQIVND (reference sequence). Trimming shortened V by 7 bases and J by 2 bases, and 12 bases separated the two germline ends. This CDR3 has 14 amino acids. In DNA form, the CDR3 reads TGTGCCAGTAAGAGGGACAATGCTGGAAACACCATATATTTT. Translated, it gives CASKRDNAGNTIYF.

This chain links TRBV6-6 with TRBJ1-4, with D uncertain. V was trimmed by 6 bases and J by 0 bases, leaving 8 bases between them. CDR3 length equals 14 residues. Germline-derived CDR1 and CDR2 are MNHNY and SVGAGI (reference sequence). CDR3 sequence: CASSTGTTNEKLFF. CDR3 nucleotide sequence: TGTGCCAGCAGCACGGGTACAACTAATGAAAAACTGTTTTTT.

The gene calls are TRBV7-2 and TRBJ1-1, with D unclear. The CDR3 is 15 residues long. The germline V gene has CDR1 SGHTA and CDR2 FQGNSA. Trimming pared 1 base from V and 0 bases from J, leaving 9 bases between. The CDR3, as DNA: TGTGCCAGCAGCTTAGATGTCGCGGTGAACACTGAAGCTTTCTTT. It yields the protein CASSLDVAVNTEAFF.